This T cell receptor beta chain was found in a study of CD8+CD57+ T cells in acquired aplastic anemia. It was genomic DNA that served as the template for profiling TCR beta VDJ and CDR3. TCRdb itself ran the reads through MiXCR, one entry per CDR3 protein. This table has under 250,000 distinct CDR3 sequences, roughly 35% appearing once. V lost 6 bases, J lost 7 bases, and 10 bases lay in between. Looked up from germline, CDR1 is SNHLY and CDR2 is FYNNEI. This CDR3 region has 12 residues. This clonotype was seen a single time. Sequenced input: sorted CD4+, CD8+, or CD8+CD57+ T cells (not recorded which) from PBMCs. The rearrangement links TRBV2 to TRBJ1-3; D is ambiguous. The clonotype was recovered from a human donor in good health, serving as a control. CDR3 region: CASSADWNTIYF. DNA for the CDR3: TGTGCCAGCAGCGCGGACTGGAACACCATATATTTT.